This T cell receptor (beta chain) was captured in a study of T cells in Graves' hyperthyroidism and ophthalmopathy. Study observations and caveats: Researchers found most expanded thyroid clonotypes above 0.001 in blood as well.

In germline, CDR1 is MDHEN, CDR2 SYDVKM. The CDR3 loop spans 13 amino acids. V was shortened by 6 bases and J by 9 bases, with 18 bases between the two germline ends. RNA transcripts yielded amplified TCR beta CDR3 regions. First-round RT-PCR of the TCR CDR3 relied on the HTBI primer set. TCRdb re-derived calls from the multiplex PCR reads in MiXCR, one entry per CDR3 protein. The sample yields 350,000 to 400,000 distinct CDR3 sequences, more than 12% seen once. This clonotype was picked up many times. No antigen is known for it. It was considered stable Graves' hyperthyroidism when ophthalmopathy did not progress within 18 months. Each patient was aged 18 to 65 and had newly diagnosed hyperthyroidism of under 2 months' duration. Researchers barred patients who had uncontrolled infection, other autoimmune disease, pregnancy or lactation.

This receptor was obtained from a woman aged 25-40 years with Graves' hyperthyroidism. The chain has TRBV28 and TRBJ2-7, with D possibly TRBD2 on 6 matching bases. Material: blood. The CDR3 DNA follows: TGTGCCAGCAGGGAAACTAGCCCAGGTACGCAGTACTTC. It yields the protein CASRETSPGTQYF.